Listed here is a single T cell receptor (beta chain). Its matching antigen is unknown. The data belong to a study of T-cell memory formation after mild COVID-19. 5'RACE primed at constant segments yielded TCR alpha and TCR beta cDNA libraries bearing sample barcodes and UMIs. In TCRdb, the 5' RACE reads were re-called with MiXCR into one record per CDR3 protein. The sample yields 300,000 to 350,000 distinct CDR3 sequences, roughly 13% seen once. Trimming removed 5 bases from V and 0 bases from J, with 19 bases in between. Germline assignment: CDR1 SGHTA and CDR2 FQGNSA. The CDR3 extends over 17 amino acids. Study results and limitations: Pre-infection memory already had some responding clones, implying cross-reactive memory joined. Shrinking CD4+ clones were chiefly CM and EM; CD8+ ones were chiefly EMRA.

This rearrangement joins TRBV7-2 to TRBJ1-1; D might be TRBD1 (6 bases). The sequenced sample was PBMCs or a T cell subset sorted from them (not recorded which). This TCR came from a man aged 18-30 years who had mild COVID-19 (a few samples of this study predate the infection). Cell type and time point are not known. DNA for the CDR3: TGTGCCAGCAGCCCAGGGGTAGAGCTCTGGATGAACACTGAAGCTTTCTTT. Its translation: CASSPGVELWMNTEAFF.